This note documents a single T cell receptor (beta chain) sequence. This sample was taken from a study of blood T cell repertoires in COVID-19. Turning to the study itself: COVID-19 samples from acute and convalescent phases originated in the United States, Italy and Spain.

Those enrolled in Seattle joined during active infection and were followed longitudinally afterward. The protocol was immunoSEQ multiplex PCR, while the TCRdb copy is restricted to in-frame clones and leaves out a portion. The sample lists approximately 330,000 clones, about nine tenths occurring once. With V trimmed by 2 bases and J by 7 bases, 13 bases remained unmatched. This CDR3 is 17 amino acids long. Looked up from germline, CDR1 is ENHRY and CDR2 is SYGVKD. Sequencing was done on a sample of peripheral blood. The chain uses TRBV10-3 and TRBJ2-7; 11 nucleotides match TRBD1. The receptor's source is a man younger than 45 with COVID-19, enrolled during active disease. The chain's CDR3 is CAISEGQGAPLRSEQYF. The CDR3 DNA sequence: TGTGCCATCAGTGAGGGACAGGGGGCCCCCCTACGATCGGAGCAGTACTTC.